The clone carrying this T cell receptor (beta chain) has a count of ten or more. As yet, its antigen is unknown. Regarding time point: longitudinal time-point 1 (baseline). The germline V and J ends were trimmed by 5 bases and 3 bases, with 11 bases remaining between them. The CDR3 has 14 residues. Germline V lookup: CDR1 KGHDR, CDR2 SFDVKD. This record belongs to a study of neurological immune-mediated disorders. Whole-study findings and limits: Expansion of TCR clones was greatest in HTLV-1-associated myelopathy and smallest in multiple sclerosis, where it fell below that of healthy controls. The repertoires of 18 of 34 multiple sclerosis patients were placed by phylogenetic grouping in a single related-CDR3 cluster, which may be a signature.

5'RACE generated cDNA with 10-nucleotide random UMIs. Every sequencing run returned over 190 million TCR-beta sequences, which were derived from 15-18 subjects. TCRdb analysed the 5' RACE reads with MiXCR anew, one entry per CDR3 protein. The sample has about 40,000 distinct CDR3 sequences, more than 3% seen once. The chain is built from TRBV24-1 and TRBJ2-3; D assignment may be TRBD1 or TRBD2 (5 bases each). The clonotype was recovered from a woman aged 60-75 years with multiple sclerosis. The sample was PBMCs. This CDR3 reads CATSVEGLTDTQYF. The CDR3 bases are TGTGCCACCAGTGTCGAGGGGTTGACAGATACGCAGTATTTT.